The rows below give T cell receptor beta chains drawn from one sample of a study of cytomegalovirus exposure and HLA in healthy donors. Assay: immunoSEQ multiplex PCR; the TCRdb copy retains only in-frame clones and omits some. The sample includes 100,000 to 150,000 clones, 75% to 85% of them seen just once. Sequencing input: PBMCs. These receptors were obtained from a man aged 25-45 years in good health and CMV-seronegative. Each CDR3 is given with its conserved first and last residue. Fields, in order: clone size, D gene, J gene, V gene, CDR3 protein, CDR3 DNA. D genes are given only for firm matches. Rows give clone size only sometimes, using once, few, many, or a class for an expanded clone.

-	TRBD1	TRBJ2-7	TRBV28	CASSFTGGGYEQYF	TGTGCCAGCAGTTTCACAGGGGGAGGTTACGAGCAGTACTTC
-	TRBD1	TRBJ1-2	TRBV30	CACTGGLSYTF	TGTGCCTGCACAGGGGGCCTGAGCTACACCTTC
-	-	TRBJ1-5	TRBV19	CASKPTGRGNQPQHF	TGTGCCAGTAAACCTACAGGTAGGGGCAATCAGCCCCAGCATTTT
-	TRBD1	TRBJ1-3	TRBV4-3	CASSQDRDSSGNTIYF	TGCGCCAGCAGCCAAGATCGGGACAGCTCTGGAAACACCATATATTTT
-	-	TRBJ1-5	TRBV6-4	CASSGTDNSNQPQHF	TGTGCCAGCAGTGGGACAGATAATAGCAATCAGCCCCAGCATTTT
-	TRBD2	TRBJ2-3	TRBV28	CATGTSGSSQDTQYF	TGTGCCACGGGGACTAGCGGGAGTTCACAAGATACGCAGTATTTT
once	-	TRBJ2-7	TRBV14	CASSPLGAGEQYF	TGTGCCAGCAGCCCTTTAGGGGCTGGCGAGCAGTACTTC
-	TRBD2	TRBJ2-7	TRBV6-5	CASSSGLAGGYEQYF	TGTGCCAGCAGTTCCGGACTAGCGGGAGGGTACGAGCAGTACTTC
-	-	TRBJ2-1	TRBV6-5	CASGQGGYNEQFF	TGTGCCAGCGGTCAAGGAGGCTACAATGAGCAGTTCTTC
-	TRBD1	TRBJ1-2	TRBV11-2	CASSSTRHRGGYTF	TGTGCCAGCAGCTCCACCCGACACAGGGGTGGCTACACCTTC
-	TRBD1	TRBJ1-2	TRBV30	CAWATGGHYGYTF	TGTGCCTGGGCGACAGGGGGTCACTATGGCTACACCTTC
few	-	TRBJ2-7	TRBV28	CASSSTSTYEQYF	TGTGCCAGCAGTTCGACATCTACCTACGAGCAGTACTTC
-	-	TRBJ2-4	TRBV5-4	CASSSAPRGEGSRIQYF	TGTGCCAGCAGCTCAGCCCCTAGGGGGGAGGGGTCGCGCATTCAGTACTTC
-	-	TRBJ2-2	TRBV7-2	CASSSGSRTGELFF	TGTGCCAGCAGCTCCGGGAGCCGCACCGGGGAGCTGTTTTTT
-	TRBD2	TRBJ2-2	TRBV27	CASSTSFTGELFF	TGTGCCAGTTCGACTAGCTTCACCGGGGAGCTGTTTTTT
-	-	TRBJ2-1	TRBV7-9	CASSHRVASYNEQFF	TGTGCCAGCAGCCACAGGGTCGCGTCCTACAATGAGCAGTTCTTC
-	TRBD1	TRBJ1-1	TRBV5-4	CASSLNRGRGSEAFF	TGTGCCAGCAGCCTAAACAGGGGGCGGGGTAGTGAAGCTTTCTTT
-	-	TRBJ2-7	TRBV7-2	CASSLGLSYEQYF	TGTGCCAGCAGCTTAGGTCTCTCCTACGAGCAGTACTTC
-	TRBD1	TRBJ1-6	TRBV29-1	CSVATGASPLHF	TGCAGCGTTGCGACAGGGGCCTCACCCCTCCACTTT
-	TRBD1	TRBJ1-5	TRBV28	CASNRGTGGRQPQHF	TGTGCCAGCAATCGAGGGACAGGGGGCCGCCAGCCCCAGCATTTT
once	-	TRBJ2-3	TRBV7-2	CVSSFRASSDTQYF	TGTGTCAGCAGCTTTCGCGCCTCCTCAGATACGCAGTATTTT
-	-	TRBJ1-5	TRBV6-1	CASSESGVTLNQPQNF	TGTGCCAGCAGTGAATCAGGGGTAACACTGAATCAGCCCCAGAATTTT
-	-	TRBJ2-7	TRBV4-1	CASSQDSTLFYEQYF	TGCGCCAGCAGCCAAGATTCGACTCTATTCTACGAGCAGTACTTC
-	-	TRBJ1-2	TRBV6-1	CATGGGTYGYTF	TGTGCCACTGGGGGGGGAACCTATGGCTACACCTTC
-	TRBD2	TRBJ2-3	TRBV19	CASSLGTSGRITDTQYF	TGTGCCAGTAGTCTTGGGACTAGCGGGAGGATAACAGATACGCAGTATTTT
once	TRBD1	TRBJ2-1	TRBV29-1	CSVPGQGASGTLHEQFF	TGCAGCGTCCCGGGACAGGGGGCTAGCGGGACCCTCCATGAGCAGTTCTTC
-	-	TRBJ1-2	TRBV5-1	CASSLATENYGYPF	TGCGCCAGCAGCTTGGCCACTGAGAACTATGGCTACCCCTTC
-	-	TRBJ1-4	TRBV5-4	CASSMVDNEKLFF	TGTGCCAGCAGCATGGTAGATAATGAAAAACTGTTTTTT
-	-	TRBJ1-5	TRBV27	CASSFEGQPQHF	TGTGCCAGCAGTTTCGAGGGTCAGCCCCAGCATTTT
-	-	TRBJ2-7	TRBV29-1	CSVDVGGSFNEQYF	TGCAGCGTTGATGTGGGGGGTAGCTTCAACGAGCAGTACTTC
once	-	TRBJ1-5	TRBV10-2	CASSDPGVHSNQPQHF	TGCGCCAGCAGTGATCCGGGGGTACATAGCAATCAGCCCCAGCATTTT
-	-	TRBJ2-2	TRBV6-4	CASKYSGTANTGELFF	TGTGCCAGCAAGTATAGCGGAACCGCGAACACCGGGGAGCTGTTTTTT
-	-	TRBJ2-1	TRBV5-1	CASGEGGENEQFF	TGCGCCAGCGGAGAGGGTGGAGAGAATGAGCAGTTCTTC
-	-	TRBJ1-1	TRBV27	CASTKTEKSPEAFF	TGTGCCAGCACCAAAACAGAGAAATCCCCTGAAGCTTTCTTT
-	-	TRBJ1-2	TRBV11-2	CASSVVYRVDGYTF	TGTGCCAGCAGCGTCGTTTACAGGGTGGACGGCTACACCTTC
-	-	TRBJ1-1	TRBV2	CASSEDAGRNTEAFF	TGTGCCAGCAGTGAAGATGCTGGCAGAAACACTGAAGCTTTCTTT
-	TRBD1	TRBJ1-1	TRBV28	CASLRDRGQRTAEAFF	TGTGCCAGCTTACGGGACAGGGGGCAACGAACGGCTGAAGCTTTCTTT
-	TRBD1	TRBJ2-5	TRBV10-3	CAISGYRGRETQYF	TGTGCCATCAGTGGCTACAGGGGGAGGGAGACCCAGTACTTC
-	TRBD2	TRBJ2-1	TRBV19	CASSIITSGSDEQFF	TGTGCCAGTAGCATTATCACTAGCGGGAGTGATGAGCAGTTCTTC
-	TRBD1	TRBJ2-7	TRBV13	CASSLTGTGASYEQYF	TGTGCCAGCAGCTTGACCGGGACAGGGGCCTCCTACGAGCAGTACTTC
-	TRBD1	TRBJ2-7	TRBV6-5	CASRSRQGSQYF	TGTGCCAGCAGAAGTCGACAGGGATCGCAGTACTTC
-	-	TRBJ1-2	TRBV6-1	CASSVPGPGYTF	TGTGCCAGCAGTGTTCCAGGGCCGGGCTACACCTTC
once	-	TRBJ2-3	TRBV30	CAWSVQGWDTQYF	TGTGCCTGGAGCGTACAGGGTTGGGATACGCAGTATTTT
-	-	TRBJ1-1	TRBV6-1	CVSSEVPGATEAFF	TGTGTCAGCAGTGAAGTCCCCGGTGCCACTGAAGCTTTCTTT
-	-	TRBJ2-5	TRBV28	CASSSRQQETQYF	TGTGCCAGCAGTTCGCGACAGCAAGAGACCCAGTACTTC
-	TRBD2	TRBJ2-1	TRBV6-5	CASSYSNGLVSDEQFF	TGTGCCAGCAGTTACTCGAATGGACTAGTTTCGGATGAGCAGTTCTTC
-	TRBD2	TRBJ2-1	TRBV30	CAWLLGAGYNEQFF	TGTGCCTGGCTTCTAGGAGCGGGGTACAATGAGCAGTTCTTC
-	-	TRBJ2-1	TRBV7-9	CASSLDSSGNEQFF	TGTGCCAGCAGCTTAGATAGTAGCGGCAATGAGCAGTTCTTC